These T cell receptor beta chains were read from a single sample in a study of blood T cell repertoires in COVID-19. Clones were sequenced by immunoSEQ multiplex PCR, and TCRdb holds only the in-frame ones, with some missing. The table shows 350,000 to 450,000 clones, with around 83% occurring only once. Sequenced material: PBMCs or T cells enriched from blood (not recorded which). Receptors were obtained from a woman aged 45-59 years who had recovered from COVID-19. The CDR3 runs from the conserved cysteine through the conserved F or W. A D gene is named only where the DNA matches it firmly. Not every row has a clone size; where given, it reads once, few, many or a size class.

>TRBJ1-5|NA|TRBV7-2|NA
CASSRYRVDSNQPQHF
TGTGCCAGCAGCAGATACAGGGTCGATAGCAATCAGCCCCAGCATTTT
>TRBJ1-1|NA|TRBV7-2|NA
CASSLTPNTEAFF
TGTGCCAGCAGCCTAACCCCCAACACTGAAGCTTTCTTT
>TRBJ1-1|NA|TRBV30|TRBD1
CAWRRQGNTEAFF
TGTGCCTGGAGGAGACAGGGGAACACTGAAGCTTTCTTT
>TRBJ1-4|few|TRBV4-1|NA
CASSQNRGLFF
TGCGCCAGCAGCCAAAATCGGGGACTGTTTTTT
>TRBJ1-5|NA|TRBV15|NA
CATSRDRVSYSNQPQHF
TGTGCCACCAGCAGAGACAGGGTTTCTTATAGCAATCAGCCCCAGCATTTT
>TRBJ2-7|NA|TRBV27|TRBD1
CASSLSLGTGAYEQYF
TGTGCCAGCAGTTTATCGTTGGGGACAGGGGCCTACGAGCAGTACTTC
>TRBJ1-5|NA|TRBV30|TRBD1
CAWSVGDRESNQPQHF
TGTGCCTGGAGTGTAGGGGACAGGGAGAGCAATCAGCCCCAGCATTTT
>TRBJ1-1|NA|TRBV11-3|NA
CASSLIQGLPEAFF
TGTGCCAGCAGCCTCATACAGGGATTACCTGAAGCTTTCTTT
>TRBJ1-1|NA|TRBV4-1|TRBD1
CASSQGEPTGTEAFF
TGCGCCAGCAGCCAAGGGGAACCGACAGGGACTGAAGCTTTCTTT
>TRBJ2-7|NA|TRBV6-2/TRBV6-3|NA
CASSYPIPGPGLSYEQYF
TGTGCCAGCAGTTACCCCATCCCCGGGCCAGGGCTCTCCTACGAGCAGTACTTC
>TRBJ1-4|NA|TRBV29-1|NA
CSVVLRGEKLFF
TGCAGCGTTGTCCTTCGGGGAGAAAAACTGTTTTTT
>TRBJ2-1|NA|TRBV9|NA
CASSVQGPVGGEQFF
TGTGCCAGCAGCGTTCAGGGGCCCGTCGGAGGTGAGCAGTTCTTC
>TRBJ2-1|NA|TRBV24-1|TRBD1
CATSDSTGTGSSLEQFF
TGTGCCACCAGTGACTCTACCGGGACAGGGAGTAGCCTTGAGCAGTTCTTC
>TRBJ1-1|few|TRBV5-6|NA
CASSTTVNTEAFF
TGTGCCAGCAGCACGACAGTTAACACTGAAGCTTTCTTT
>TRBJ1-5|NA|TRBV19|TRBD1
CASSPRTGPQPQHF
TGTGCCAGTAGTCCGCGGACAGGTCCCCAGCCCCAGCATTTT
>TRBJ1-1|once|TRBV5-1|NA
CASSLDSEVATFF
TGCGCCAGCAGCTTGGATTCGGAGGTCGCAACTTTCTTT
>TRBJ1-1|NA|TRBV30|NA
CAWSVRVNTEAFF
TGTGCCTGGAGTGTACGCGTGAACACTGAAGCTTTCTTT
>TRBJ2-2|NA|TRBV5-1|TRBD2
CASSETSISGTGELFF
TGCGCCAGCAGCGAGACTAGCATCTCGGGCACCGGGGAGCTGTTTTTT
>TRBJ2-2|NA|TRBV6-1|NA
CASSEYLRGEANTGELFF
TGTGCCAGCAGTGAATATCTCAGGGGCGAGGCAAACACCGGGGAGCTGTTTTTT
>TRBJ1-3|once|TRBV30|TRBD1
CAWTRGNGNTIYF
TGTGCCTGGACCAGGGGGAACGGAAACACCATATATTTT
>TRBJ2-3|NA|TRBV5-1|NA
CASSWDIPDTQYF
TGCGCCAGCAGCTGGGACATCCCAGATACGCAGTATTTT
>TRBJ2-7|NA|TRBV7-2|NA
CASSSKGGAGVGSYEQYF
TGTGCCAGCAGCTCAAAGGGGGGGGCAGGAGTGGGCTCCTACGAGCAGTACTTC
>TRBJ2-7|NA|TRBV6-1|TRBD2
CASSDGGSAYEQYF
TGTGCCAGCAGTGACGGCGGGAGCGCCTACGAGCAGTACTTC
>TRBJ1-5|NA|TRBV27|NA
CASSLNRASNQPQHF
TGTGCCAGCAGTTTAAACAGGGCTAGCAATCAGCCCCAGCATTTT
>TRBJ2-3|NA|TRBV5-1|TRBD1
CASSPGQPASGRYF
TGCGCCAGCAGCCCGGGACAGCCCGCATCGGGCCGGTATTTT
>TRBJ1-5|NA|TRBV7-3|NA
CASSLKSGAGQPQHF
TGTGCCAGCAGCTTAAAATCTGGGGCAGGTCAGCCCCAGCATTTT
>TRBJ2-3|NA|TRBV4-3|TRBD1
CASSQSLVTGTDTQYF
TGCGCCAGCAGCCAAAGCCTAGTGACAGGGACAGATACGCAGTATTTT
>TRBJ1-2|NA|TRBV18|NA
CASSPPAQTILSGYTF
TGTGCCAGCTCACCACCTGCCCAAACCATATTGAGTGGCTACACCTTC
>TRBJ1-2|NA|TRBV2|TRBD1
CASSPTGVYGYTF
TGTGCCAGCAGTCCAACAGGGGTCTATGGCTACACCTTC
>TRBJ1-3|NA|TRBV19|NA
CASSITVPRNTIYF
TGTGCCAGTAGTATTACGGTACCCCGAAACACCATATATTTT
>TRBJ1-5|NA|TRBV15|NA
CATSSQGDQPQHF
TGTGCCACCAGCTCACAGGGAGATCAGCCCCAGCATTTT
>TRBJ1-2|NA|TRBV28|TRBD1
CASSAGTGWASGYTF
TGTGCCAGCAGTGCGGGGACAGGGTGGGCTTCTGGCTACACCTTC
>TRBJ1-5|NA|TRBV19|TRBD1
CASSPRGQGRYSNQPQHF
TGTGCCAGTAGTCCGAGGGGACAGGGCAGATATAGCAATCAGCCCCAGCATTTT
>TRBJ2-5|NA|TRBV12-5|NA
CASGVGETGGETQYF
TGTGCTAGTGGTGTCGGGGAGACCGGCGGGGAGACCCAGTACTTC
>TRBJ1-1|NA|TRBV6-5|NA
CASSYKGKAFF
TGTGCCAGCAGTTACAAGGGGAAAGCTTTCTTT
>TRBJ1-2|once|TRBV12-5|NA
CASGLVPRTNYGYTF
TGTGCTAGTGGTTTAGTGCCGAGAACTAACTATGGCTACACCTTC
>TRBJ1-5|NA|TRBV7-2|NA
CASSLLENQPQHF
TGTGCCAGCAGCTTACTAGAGAATCAGCCCCAGCATTTT
>TRBJ2-7|NA|TRBV7-2|TRBD2
CASSSGLAGDYEQYF
TGTGCCAGCAGCTCGGGACTAGCGGGAGACTACGAGCAGTACTTC
>TRBJ1-1|NA|TRBV7-2|TRBD1
CASSLRPGQPMNTEAFF
TGTGCCAGCAGCCTCCGACCGGGACAGCCCATGAACACTGAAGCTTTCTTT